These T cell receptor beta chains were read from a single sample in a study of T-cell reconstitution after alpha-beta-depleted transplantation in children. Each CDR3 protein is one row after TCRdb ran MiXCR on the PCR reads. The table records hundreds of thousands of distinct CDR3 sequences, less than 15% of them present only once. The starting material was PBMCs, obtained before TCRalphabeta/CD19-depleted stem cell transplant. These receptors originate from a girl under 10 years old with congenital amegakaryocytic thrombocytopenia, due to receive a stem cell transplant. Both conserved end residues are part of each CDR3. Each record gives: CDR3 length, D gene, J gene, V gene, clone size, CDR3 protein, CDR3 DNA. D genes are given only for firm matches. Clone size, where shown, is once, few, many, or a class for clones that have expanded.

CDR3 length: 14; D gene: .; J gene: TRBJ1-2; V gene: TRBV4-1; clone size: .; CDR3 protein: CASSQVGSNYGYTF; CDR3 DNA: TGCGCCAGCAGCCAAGTTGGGAGCAACTATGGCTACACCTTC
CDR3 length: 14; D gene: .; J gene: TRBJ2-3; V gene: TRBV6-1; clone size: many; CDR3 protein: CASSPSPVVDTQYF; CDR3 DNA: TGTGCCAGCAGTCCTTCCCCCGTGGTAGATACGCAGTATTTT
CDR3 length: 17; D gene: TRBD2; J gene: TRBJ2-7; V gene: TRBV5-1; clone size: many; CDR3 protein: CASSLVLAEASSYEQYF; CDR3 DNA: TGCGCCAGCAGCTTGGTACTAGCGGAGGCCAGCTCCTACGAGCAGTACTTC
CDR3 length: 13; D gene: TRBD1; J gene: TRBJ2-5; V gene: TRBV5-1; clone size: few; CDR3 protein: CASRPGQGETQYF; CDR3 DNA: TGCGCCAGCAGACCGGGACAGGGTGAGACCCAGTACTTC
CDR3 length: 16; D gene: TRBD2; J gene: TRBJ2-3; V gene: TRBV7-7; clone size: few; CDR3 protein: CASSRLAWGLADTQYF; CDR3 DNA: TGTGCCAGCAGTCGACTAGCGTGGGGTCTCGCAGATACGCAGTATTTT
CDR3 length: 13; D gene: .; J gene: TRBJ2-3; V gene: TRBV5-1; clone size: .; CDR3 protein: CASSSTYTDTQYF; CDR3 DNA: TGCGCCAGCAGCTCAACTTACACAGATACGCAGTATTTT
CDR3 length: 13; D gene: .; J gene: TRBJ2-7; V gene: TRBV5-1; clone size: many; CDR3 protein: CASSFSAAYEQYF; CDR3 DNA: TGCGCCAGCAGCTTTAGTGCCGCCTACGAGCAGTACTTC
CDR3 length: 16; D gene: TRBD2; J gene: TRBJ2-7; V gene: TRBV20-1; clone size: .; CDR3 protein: CSARDSRLSGGYEQYF; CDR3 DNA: TGCAGTGCTAGAGATTCCCGATTGAGCGGGGGGTACGAGCAGTACTTC
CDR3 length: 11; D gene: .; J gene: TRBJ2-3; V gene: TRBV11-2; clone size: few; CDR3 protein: CASHGADTQYF; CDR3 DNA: TGTGCCAGCCATGGGGCAGATACGCAGTATTTT
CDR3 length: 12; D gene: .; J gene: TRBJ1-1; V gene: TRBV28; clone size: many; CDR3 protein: CASMRVRTEAFF; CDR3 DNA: TGTGCCAGCATGAGGGTCCGGACTGAAGCTTTCTTT
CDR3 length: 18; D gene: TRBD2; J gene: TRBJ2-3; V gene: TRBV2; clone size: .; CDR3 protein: CASSEERIASGRTDTQYF; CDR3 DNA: TGTGCCAGCAGTGAAGAAAGAATTGCTAGCGGGAGAACAGATACGCAGTATTTT
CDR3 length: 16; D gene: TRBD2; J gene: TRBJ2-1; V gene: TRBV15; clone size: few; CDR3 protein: CATSRDSGAGADEQFF; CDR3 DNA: TGTGCCACCAGCAGAGATTCGGGAGCGGGAGCGGATGAGCAGTTCTTC
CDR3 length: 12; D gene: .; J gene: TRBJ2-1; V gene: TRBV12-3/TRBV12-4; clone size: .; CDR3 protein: CASSLLVSEQFF; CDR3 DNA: TGTGCCAGCAGTTTACTAGTTTCTGAGCAGTTCTTC